The present TCR beta chain was sequenced within a study of immune cell composition in non-small cell lung cancer. The germline V gene encodes CDR1 LNHDA and CDR2 SQIVND (reference sequence). The V gene lost 11 bases and the J gene lost 5 bases, with 12 bases spanning the gap. This CDR3 is built from 11 residues. Using immunoSEQ multiplex PCR, the repertoire was profiled, and TCRdb retains in-frame clones only, with some absent. Of roughly 3,100 clones in the sample, around 64% were seen once. In the case of this clone: The antigen remains unidentified.

Study results and caveats: In adenocarcinoma, maximal tumour-associated clone frequency tracked TIL tumour reactivity.

Normal lung was sampled as far from the tumour as possible, at least 3 cm. These data were likewise used in another study, on CD4 T cells in lung cancer. That report notes: Patients' blood was tested for T-cell responses to mutation-encoded neoepitopes. Samples were tumor and non-adjacent lung from resected stage I-III patients. Some patients had received nivolumab or pembrolizumab before giving blood.

The origin of this receptor is a human donor with non-small cell lung cancer. This chain uses TRBV19 with TRBJ1-1; no firm D call. Sequences were obtained from non-adjacent lung tissue. The CDR3 DNA follows: TGTGCCCTAGGAGACGGGACTGAAGCTTTCTTT. Its translation: CALGDGTEAFF.